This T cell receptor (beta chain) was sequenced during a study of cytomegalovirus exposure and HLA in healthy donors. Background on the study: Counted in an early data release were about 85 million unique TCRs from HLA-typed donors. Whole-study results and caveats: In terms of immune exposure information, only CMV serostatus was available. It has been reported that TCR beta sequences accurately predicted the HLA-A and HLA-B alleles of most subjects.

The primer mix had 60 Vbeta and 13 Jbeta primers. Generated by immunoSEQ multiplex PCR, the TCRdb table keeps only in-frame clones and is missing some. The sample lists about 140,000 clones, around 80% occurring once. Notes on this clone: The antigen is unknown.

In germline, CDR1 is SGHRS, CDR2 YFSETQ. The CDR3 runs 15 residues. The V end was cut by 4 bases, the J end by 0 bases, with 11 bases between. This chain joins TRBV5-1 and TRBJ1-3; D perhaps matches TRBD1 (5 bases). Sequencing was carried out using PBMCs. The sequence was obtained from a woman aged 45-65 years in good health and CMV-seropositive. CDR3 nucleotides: TGCGCCAGCAGCATAGGGGAATTCTCTGGAAACACCATATATTTT. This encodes CASSIGEFSGNTIYF.